The clone carrying this TCR beta chain is labeled as medium-sized. Under the authors' procedure: Amplification of reference gene primers was used by the study to estimate nucleated cell counts. Clones were sequenced by immunoSEQ multiplex PCR, and TCRdb holds only the in-frame ones, with some missing. The V and J calls and the clone size are those of that table, but D and trimming were determined from the DNA. The profile shows 130,000 to 150,000 clones, about 76% of them singletons. This entry is derived from a study of blood T cell repertoires in COVID-19. The CDR3 has 14 residues. Germline V gene lookup returns CDR1 SNHLY and CDR2 FYNNEI. Trimming took off 7 bases at V and 6 bases at J, with 17 bases between the two ends.

Material for sequencing was peripheral blood. This clonotype originated in an elderly man with acute or convalescent COVID-19. This chain uses TRBV2 with TRBJ2-3, with D maybe TRBD2 (7 bases). The CDR3 nucleotides are TGTGCCAGCAATACAGGACTAGGGGGGGATACGCAGTATTTT. The encoded protein is CASNTGLGGDTQYF.